This record concerns one TCR beta chain sequence. Its antigen remains unidentified. These data belong to a study of a mutant IDH1 vaccine in newly diagnosed glioma. Looking at the study overall: Eight vaccinations reached patients in weeks 1, 3, 5, 7, 11, 15, 19 and 23. Treated patients comprised 62.5% males and around 40% females, mean age about 40 years.

Generated by immunoSEQ multiplex PCR, the TCRdb table keeps only in-frame clones and is missing some. The sample yields approximately 61,000 clones, about 88% seen once. Time point described: week 5, during vaccination. In the vaccine, a single dose held 300 ug of the mutant IDH1 20-mer peptide, along with topical imiquimod. Donor tumors were new WHO grade 3 or 4 IDH1-mutant, ATRX-lost astrocytomas. Trimming shortened V by 4 bases and J by 2 bases, and 12 bases separated the two germline ends. The CDR3 runs to 14 residues. CDR1 SGHNT and CDR2 YYREEE come from the germline V gene (reference sequence). This clonotype was obtained from a woman aged 50 to 60 with glioma. This chain links TRBV5-4 with TRBJ2-5; D assignment may be TRBD1 or TRBD2 (5 bases each). Sequences were derived from PBMCs, sampled from a glioma patient whose treatment included an IDH1 peptide vaccine. For the CDR3, the DNA is TGTGCCAGCAGCCAAGGGACGCGGCAAGAGACCCAGTACTTC. It is translated as CASSQGTRQETQYF.